This entry lists 29 T cell receptor beta chains sequenced from one sample in a study of cytomegalovirus exposure and HLA in healthy donors. PCR primers comprised 60 Vbeta and 13 Jbeta primers. TCRdb's table, derived via immunoSEQ multiplex PCR, lists solely in-frame clones and lacks some. This table holds about 150,000 clones, around 72% found once. The sequencing sample was made of PBMCs. These receptors all come from a man younger than 30 in good health and CMV-seronegative.

The chain carries TRBV28 and TRBJ2-7, with TRBD1 matching 10 bases. CDR1 and CDR2 (germline): MDHEN, SYDVKM. There are 15 residues in the CDR3. The V segment lost 5 bases and the J segment 6 bases; nucleotides outside the gene matches: 10. The CDR3: CASSLAGTGAGEQYF. CDR3 nucleotide sequence: TGTGCCAGCAGTCTCGCCGGGACAGGGGCTGGCGAGCAGTACTTC.

This clone has a handful of counts. The CDR3 reads CASRGVTGAGTEAFF. In DNA form, the CDR3 reads TGTGCCAGCAGGGGGGTGACAGGGGCGGGCACTGAAGCTTTCTTT. The rearrangement uses TRBV25-1 and TRBJ1-1; 8 nucleotides match TRBD1. The CDR3 loop spans 15 amino acids. The trim removed 6 bases at V and 4 bases at J, leaving 10 bases unmatched. The germline V gene encodes CDR1 MGHDK and CDR2 SYGVNS.

This clone was recorded only once. The V and J genes are TRBV12-5 and TRBJ1-1; the D is unclear. Per the germline V gene, CDR1 is LGHNT and CDR2 is FRNRAP. V shed 6 bases and J shed 0 bases, with 8 bases lying between them. CDR3 length equals 13 residues. CDR3 region: CASGPPMNTEAFF. The CDR3 DNA is TGTGCTAGTGGCCCCCCTATGAACACTGAAGCTTTCTTT.

This chain joins TRBV10-3 and TRBJ2-5, with 7 bases fitting TRBD2. The trim removed 6 bases at V and 1 base at J, leaving 11 bases unmatched. The CDR3 runs 16 residues. CDR1 is ENHRY, CDR2 SYGVKD, per germline. The DNA for the CDR3 is TGTGCCATCAGCGACCTAGCGGAGACGGCCCAAGAGACCCAGTACTTC. Protein product: CAISDLAETAQETQYF.

V is TRBV7-2 and J is TRBJ2-3, with a weak D call TRBD2 (6 bases). Between the trimmed V and J ends, which lost 5 bases and 0 bases, there was a span of 12 bases. The CDR3 spans 15 residues. The V gene's germline CDR1 is SGHTA and CDR2 FQGNSA. The CDR3 loop reads CASSPLASSTDTQYF. The CDR3 DNA is TGTGCCAGCAGCCCCCTAGCGAGTAGCACAGATACGCAGTATTTT. Full variable domain (missing parts from reference TRBV7-2 and TRBJ2-3): GAGVSQSPSNKVTEKGKDVELRCDPISGHTALYWYRQSLGQGLEFLIYFQGNSAPDKSGLPSDRFSAERTGGSVSTLTIQRTQQEDSAVYLCASSPLASSTDTQYFGPGTRLTVL.

This clone is a singleton in its sample. CDR3 residues: CASSFAGDYEQYF. In DNA, the CDR3 is TGTGCCAGCAGTTTTGCAGGGGACTACGAGCAGTACTTC. The chain has TRBV28 and TRBJ2-7, with a weak D call TRBD1 (6 bases). V was shortened by 3 bases and J by 3 bases, with 9 bases between the two germline ends. The CDR3 runs 13 residues. Germline CDR1 is MDHEN and CDR2 is SYDVKM.

The V gene is TRBV19, the J gene TRBJ2-1, with 7 bases that match TRBD2. The J segment lost 0 bases and the V segment lost 0 bases, leaving 8 bases of the junction unmatched. Germline lookup yields CDR1 LNHDA and CDR2 SQIVND (reference sequence). The CDR3 runs to 18 residues. The CDR3 protein is CASSIEGIGGSSYNEQFF. DNA for the CDR3: TGTGCCAGTAGTATAGAAGGGATTGGCGGGAGCTCCTACAATGAGCAGTTCTTC.

The gene calls are TRBV10-3 and TRBJ1-5; 7 nucleotides line up with TRBD1. Germline V gives CDR1 ENHRY, CDR2 SYGVKD. The junction had 4 bases not matched to a gene; V was cut back by 6 bases and J by 2 bases. The CDR3 is made up of 14 amino acids. This chain's CDR3 is CAISTGEGNQPQHF. The CDR3 DNA sequence: TGTGCCATCAGCACAGGGGAAGGCAATCAGCCCCAGCATTTT.

CDR3 in amino acids: CASSFGTGSQREAFF. CDR3 coding DNA: TGTGCCAGCAGTTTTGGGACAGGATCACAAAGAGAAGCTTTCTTT. The chain has TRBV27 and TRBJ1-1; 8 bases match TRBD1. The germline CDR1 and CDR2 sequences are MNHEY and SMNVEV (reference sequence). This CDR3 comprises 15 residues. V lost 3 bases, J lost 8 bases, and 11 bases stayed unmatched.

The rearrangement joins TRBV28 to TRBJ2-2, with TRBD1 identical over 7 bases. The ends lost 3 bases at V and 0 bases at J; junction bases unmatched: 7. This CDR3 comprises 17 residues. Germline V gene lookup returns CDR1 MDHEN and CDR2 SYDVKM. The CDR3 spells CASSFYGQATNTGELFF. The CDR3 coding sequence is TGTGCCAGCAGTTTTTATGGACAGGCCACGAACACCGGGGAGCTGTTTTTT.

This rearrangement joins TRBV18 to TRBJ1-1, with TRBD1 matching 7 bases. Losses at the gene ends were 6 bases for V and 1 base for J; bases not matched to a gene: 5. This CDR3 is built from 14 residues. CDR1 and CDR2 from the germline V gene are KGHSH and LQKENI. As DNA, the CDR3 is TGTGCCAGCTCCCTAAGACAGGGGAACACTGAAGCTTTCTTT. Its protein product is CASSLRQGNTEAFF.

The chain joins TRBV6-5 to TRBJ2-3; the D gene is possibly TRBD1 (5 bases). Trimming took 2 bases from V and 6 from J, leaving 15 bases between them. From germline, CDR1 is MNHEY and CDR2 SVGAGI. CDR3 size: 15 residues. This CDR3 is CASSYGAHIGDTQYF. CDR3 sequence (DNA): TGTGCCAGCAGTTACGGGGCGCACATAGGCGATACGCAGTATTTT.

This rearrangement joins TRBV23-1 to TRBJ2-5; D ambiguous. TRBV23-1 is an ORF; its function is uncertain. CDR3 length: 17 residues. Deletions cut 6 bases from V and 4 bases from J, with 24 bases between. The CDR3, as DNA: TGCGCCAGCAGCGAAGCATCCGAGGCAAGATCGCGAGAGACCCAGTACTTC. Amino acids: CASSEASEARSRETQYF.

The chain carries TRBV7-2 and TRBJ1-2; 7 bases fit TRBD1. The germline V gene encodes CDR1 SGHTA and CDR2 FQGNSA. The V and J ends lost 4 bases and 4 bases, in that order; junction bases with no gene match: 3. This CDR3 has 13 amino acids. The chain's CDR3 is CASSSSGGYGYTF. The CDR3 region has the DNA TGTGCCAGCAGCTCCTCAGGGGGCTATGGCTACACCTTC.

The chain is built from TRBV2 and TRBJ2-1; the match to TRBD2 covers 9 bases. The CDR3 is made up of 15 amino acids. The V gene end was trimmed by 1 base and the J gene end by 6 bases; junction bases not matched to a gene: 4. CDR1 and CDR2 (germline): SNHLY, FYNNEI. CDR3 loop: CASSEGAGGPNEQFF. The DNA for the CDR3 is TGTGCCAGCAGTGAAGGGGCGGGAGGGCCCAATGAGCAGTTCTTC. Using reference TRBV2 and TRBJ2-1 for the parts outside the CDR3, the full variable domain is EPEVTQTPSHQVTQMGQEVILRCVPISNHLYFYWYRQILGQKVEFLVSFYNNEISEKSEIFDDQFSVERPDGSNFTLKIRSTKLEDSAMYFCASSEGAGGPNEQFFGPGTRLTVL.

This sequence joins TRBV7-9 and TRBJ1-6; maybe TRBD1 (5 bases). The germline V gene encodes CDR1 SEHNR and CDR2 FQNEAQ (reference sequence). The V end was cut by 7 bases, the J end by 10 bases, with 17 bases between. There are 14 residues in the CDR3. In nucleotides, the CDR3 is TGTGCCAGCACCATGACAGAAGGGTTGTCACCCCTCCACTTT. Its protein is CASTMTEGLSPLHF.

This clone showed up just a few times. The chain has TRBV5-1 and TRBJ1-4; TRBD1 is a possible D gene (5 bases). V dropped 4 bases and J dropped 0 bases, with 13 bases sitting between them. The CDR3 totals 16 residues. CDR1 and CDR2 from the germline V gene are SGHRS and YFSETQ. CDR3 protein: CASSLTESTTNEKLFF. Written as DNA, the CDR3 is TGCGCCAGCAGCCTGACAGAGTCTACAACTAATGAAAAACTGTTTTTT.

V is TRBV6-6 and J is TRBJ2-3; the match to TRBD1 covers 10 bases. Per the germline V gene, CDR1 is MNHNY and CDR2 is SVGAGI (reference sequence). The CDR3 has 16 residues. V lost 9 bases and J lost 4; bases outside the gene matches: 13. CDR3 region: CASPPGGTGVADTQYF. CDR3 coding DNA: TGTGCCAGTCCCCCCGGAGGGACAGGGGTGGCAGATACGCAGTATTTT.

The chain carries TRBV1 and TRBJ2-7; TRBD2 is taken as the D call from the table, unchecked against the DNA. TRBV1 is designated a pseudogene. The CDR3 covers 13 residues. The CDR3 region is CTSRSPQNYEQYF. The CDR3 bases are TGCACCAGCAGGAGCCCGCAAAACTACGAGCAGTACTTC.

This rearrangement joins TRBV7-2 to TRBJ2-7; maybe TRBD1 (6 bases). CDR1 is SGHTA, CDR2 FQGNSA, per germline. The CDR3 loop spans 16 amino acids. Trimming took 1 base from V and 5 from J, leaving 18 bases between them. CDR3 nucleotide sequence: TGTGCCAGCAGCTTAGTAGGGCAGGGGAAGAGGAACGAGCAGTACTTC. Amino acid sequence: CASSLVGQGKRNEQYF.

The chain links TRBV25-1 to TRBJ2-7, with D possibly TRBD2 on 6 matching bases. The ends were cut back, 2 bases at V and 3 bases at J, with 11 bases in the middle. The CDR3 is made up of 14 amino acids. CDR1 MGHDK and CDR2 SYGVNS come from the germline V gene. This CDR3 reads CASSETGLRYEQYF. The CDR3 DNA sequence: TGTGCCAGCAGTGAAACGGGACTCCGCTACGAGCAGTACTTC.

The chain recombines TRBV7-2 with TRBJ1-1; D ambiguous. The CDR3 is made up of 14 amino acids. Trimming took 6 bases from V and 5 from J, leaving 16 bases between them. CDR1 and CDR2 from the germline V gene are SGHTA and FQGNSA. In DNA, the CDR3 is TGTGCCAGCAGTTTAATCGGAGGCGGGACTGAAGCTTTCTTT. This sequence encodes CASSLIGGGTEAFF.

The V gene is TRBV9, the J gene TRBJ2-2, with TRBD2 identical over 10 bases. Germline V gene sequence: CDR1 SGDLS, CDR2 YYNGEE. J was trimmed by 7 bases and V by 4 bases; bases with no gene match: 13. This CDR3 region has 17 residues. The CDR3 coding sequence is TGTGCCAGCAGCAAAGAGCCCGGGACTAGCGTCCTCGGGGAGCTGTTTTTT. Residues: CASSKEPGTSVLGELFF.

The V gene is TRBV28, the J gene TRBJ2-5; D not certain. Germline V gives CDR1 MDHEN, CDR2 SYDVKM. The CDR3 is 13 residues long. The V and J ends lost 5 bases and 2 bases respectively, with 9 bases between them. The CDR3 sequence: CASSPPGQETQYF. CDR3 bases: TGTGCCAGCAGTCCGCCCGGTCAAGAGACCCAGTACTTC.

CDR3 protein: CASSVDGQGNIQYF. CDR3 bases: TGTGCCAGCAGCGTAGACGGTCAGGGGAACATTCAGTACTTC. The chain combines TRBV9 with TRBJ2-4; a possible D gene is TRBD1 (6 bases). The V end lost 0 bases, the J end lost 7 bases, and 11 bases lay between the germline ends. Germline loops: CDR1 SGDLS, CDR2 YYNGEE. This CDR3 contains 14 residues.

This clone was counted once. V is TRBV30 and J is TRBJ2-1, with TRBD2 matching 10 bases. The germline V gene has CDR1 GTSNPN and CDR2 SVGIG (reference sequence). V was pared by 5 bases and J by 5 bases, with 6 bases of the junction left unmatched. The CDR3 contains 14 residues. CDR3 amino acids: CAWANLAGDNEQFF. The CDR3 DNA is TGTGCCTGGGCCAATCTAGCGGGGGACAATGAGCAGTTCTTC.

This chain uses TRBV5-4 with TRBJ2-3; D is unresolved. This CDR3 comprises 15 residues. Per germline, CDR1 SGHNT and CDR2 YYREEE (reference sequence). Trimming cost V 0 bases and J 2 bases, with 10 bases left between them. The CDR3 loop is CASSLDYSPTDTQYF. In DNA, the CDR3 is TGTGCCAGCAGCTTGGACTACTCTCCCACAGATACGCAGTATTTT.

Within the sample, this clone is medium-sized. The chain carries TRBV6-5 and TRBJ2-7, with a weak D call TRBD2 (6 bases). Trimming removed 0 bases from V and 0 bases from J, with 9 bases in between. The CDR3 has 15 residues. Germline CDR1 MNHEY, CDR2 SVGAGI. CDR3 protein: CASSYSLASSYEQYF. The CDR3, as DNA: TGTGCCAGCAGTTACTCTCTAGCGTCCTCCTACGAGCAGTACTTC.

The sample holds a few counts of this clone. This sequence joins TRBV5-4 and TRBJ2-1; 8 positions agree with TRBD1. CDR3 length: 17 amino acids. CDR1 is SGHNT, CDR2 YYREEE, per germline (reference sequence). V lost 0 bases and J lost 3; bases outside the gene matches: 8. The CDR3 DNA reads TGTGCCAGCAGCTTGGGGGGGAGCGGACAGGGCTACAATGAGCAGTTCTTC. It is translated as CASSLGGSGQGYNEQFF.